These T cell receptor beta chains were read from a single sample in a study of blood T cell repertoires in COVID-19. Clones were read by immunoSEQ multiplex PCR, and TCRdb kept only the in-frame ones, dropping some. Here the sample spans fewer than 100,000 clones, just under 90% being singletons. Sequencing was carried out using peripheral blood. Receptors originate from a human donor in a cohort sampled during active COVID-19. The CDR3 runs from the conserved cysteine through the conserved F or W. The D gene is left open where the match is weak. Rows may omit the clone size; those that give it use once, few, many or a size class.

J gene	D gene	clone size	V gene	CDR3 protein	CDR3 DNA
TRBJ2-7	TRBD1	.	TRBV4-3	CASSPTGGAYEQYF	TGCGCCAGCAGCCCGACAGGGGGGGCCTACGAGCAGTACTTC
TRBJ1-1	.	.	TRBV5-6	CASSLVDSLATEAFF	TGTGCCAGCAGCTTGGTCGACAGCTTGGCCACTGAAGCTTTCTTT
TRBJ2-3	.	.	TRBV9	CASSVVSTDTQYF	TGTGCCAGCAGCGTAGTAAGCACAGATACGCAGTATTTT
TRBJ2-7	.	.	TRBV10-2	CASSDASSYEQYF	TGCGCCAGCAGTGATGCCAGCTCCTACGAGCAGTACTTC
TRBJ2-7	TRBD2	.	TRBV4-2	CASSQGTSGFYEQYF	TGTGCCAGCAGCCAAGGGACTAGCGGCTTCTACGAGCAGTACTTC
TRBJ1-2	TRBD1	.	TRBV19	CASSFPVDRGDGYTF	TGTGCCAGTAGTTTCCCTGTCGACAGGGGCGACGGCTACACCTTC
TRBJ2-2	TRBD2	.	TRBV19	CASSISTGLAGYTGELFF	TGTGCCAGTAGTATCAGCACGGGACTAGCGGGATATACCGGGGAGCTGTTTTTT
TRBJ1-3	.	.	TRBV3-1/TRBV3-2	CASSQTGLSSGNTIYF	TGTGCCAGCAGCCAGACCGGACTGTCCTCTGGAAACACCATATATTTT
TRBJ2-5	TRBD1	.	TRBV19	CASSNSPGQGVETQYF	TGTGCCAGTAGTAATTCCCCGGGACAGGGTGTGGAGACCCAGTACTTC
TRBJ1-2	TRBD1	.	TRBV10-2	CASTDRANGYTF	TGCGCCAGCACCGACAGGGCCAATGGCTACACCTTC
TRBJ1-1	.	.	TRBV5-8	CASSLQPGYTEAFF	TGTGCCAGCAGCTTGCAGCCGGGATACACTGAAGCTTTCTTT
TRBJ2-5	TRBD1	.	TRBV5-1	CASGQGARETQYF	TGCGCCAGCGGACAGGGGGCTCGTGAGACCCAGTACTTC
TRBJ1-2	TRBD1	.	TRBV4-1	CASSQEWTGGNYGYTF	TGCGCCAGCAGCCAAGAATGGACAGGGGGTAACTATGGCTACACCTTC
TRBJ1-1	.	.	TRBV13	CASSPTGLPNTEAFF	TGTGCCAGCAGCCCCACTGGACTACCGAACACTGAAGCTTTCTTT
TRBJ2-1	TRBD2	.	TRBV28	CASSLAANEQFF	TGTGCCAGCAGTCTAGCGGCCAATGAGCAGTTCTTC
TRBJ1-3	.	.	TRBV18	CASSPRRDTLLLSGNTIYF	TGTGCCAGCTCACCACGCCGGGACACCCTACTTCTCTCTGGAAACACCATATATTTT
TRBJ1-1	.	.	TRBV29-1	CSGTPGTEAFF	TGCAGCGGTACGCCGGGTACTGAAGCTTTCTTT
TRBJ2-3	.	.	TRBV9	CASSPRPDTQYF	TGTGCCAGCAGCCCCCGTCCAGATACGCAGTATTTT
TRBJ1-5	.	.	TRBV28	CASSLVGGGSSNQPQHF	TGTGCCAGCAGTTTAGTCGGCGGGGGATCTAGCAATCAGCCCCAGCATTTT
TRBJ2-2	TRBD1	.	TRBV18	CASSPGQSDGELFF	TGTGCCAGCTCACCGGGACAGTCGGACGGGGAGCTGTTTTTT
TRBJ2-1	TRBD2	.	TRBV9	CASSVALGGASGRNEQFF	TGTGCCAGCAGCGTAGCTTTAGGAGGAGCTAGCGGGAGGAATGAGCAGTTCTTC
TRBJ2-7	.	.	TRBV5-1	CASNRESSYEQYF	TGCGCCAGCAACCGCGAGAGCTCCTACGAGCAGTACTTC
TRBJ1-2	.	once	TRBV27	CASSPSSGAANYGYTF	TGTGCCAGCAGTCCCAGTAGCGGAGCGGCTAACTATGGCTACACCTTC
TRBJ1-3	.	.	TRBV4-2	CASSQELRRTGNTIYF	TGTGCCAGCAGCCAAGAACTAAGAAGGACTGGAAACACCATATATTTT
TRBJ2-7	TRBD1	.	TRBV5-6	CASSGSGTGVYEQYF	TGTGCCAGCAGCGGCTCCGGGACAGGGGTCTACGAGCAGTACTTC
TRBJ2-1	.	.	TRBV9	CASSANPFSANEQFF	TGTGCCAGCAGCGCGAATCCATTTAGCGCTAATGAGCAGTTCTTC
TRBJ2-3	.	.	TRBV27	CASRRSTGSDTQYF	TGTGCCAGCAGAAGAAGTACAGGGTCAGATACGCAGTATTTT
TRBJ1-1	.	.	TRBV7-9	CASSPSPVMNTEAFF	TGTGCCAGCAGCCCGAGTCCTGTTATGAACACTGAAGCTTTCTTT
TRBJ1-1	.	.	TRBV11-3	CASSRITGTEAFF	TGTGCCAGCAGCCGAATTACAGGCACTGAAGCTTTCTTT
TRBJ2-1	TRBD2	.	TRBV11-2	CASSTTSGSYNEQFF	TGTGCCAGCAGCACCACTAGCGGGAGTTACAATGAGCAGTTCTTC
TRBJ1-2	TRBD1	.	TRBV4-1	CASSQEEGAANYGYTF	TGCGCCAGCAGCCAAGAGGAGGGGGCTGCTAACTATGGCTACACCTTC
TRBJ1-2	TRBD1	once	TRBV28	CASSPLSEGQVQYGYTF	TGTGCCAGCAGTCCGCTCTCCGAGGGACAGGTACAATATGGCTACACCTTC
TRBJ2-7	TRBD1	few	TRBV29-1	CSARDRVSYEQYF	TGCAGCGCCCGGGACAGGGTGTCCTACGAGCAGTACTTC
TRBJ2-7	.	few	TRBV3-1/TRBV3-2	CASSRTTGTGEQYF	TGTGCCAGCAGCCGAACTACAGGGACGGGGGAGCAGTACTTC
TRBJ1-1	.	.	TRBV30	CAFQGTTEAFF	TGTGCCTTTCAGGGTACCACTGAAGCTTTCTTT
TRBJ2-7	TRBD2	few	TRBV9	CASSARGTSTHEQYF	TGTGCCAGCAGCGCCAGAGGGACTAGTACCCACGAGCAGTACTTC
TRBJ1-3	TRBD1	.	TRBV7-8	CASSFMGQGARGNTIYF	TGTGCCAGCAGCTTCATGGGACAGGGCGCACGGGGAAACACCATATATTTT
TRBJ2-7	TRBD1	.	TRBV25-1	CASSDWDRGGTYEQYF	TGTGCCAGCAGTGACTGGGACAGGGGGGGAACCTACGAGCAGTACTTC
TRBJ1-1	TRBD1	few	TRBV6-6	CASSLGQGSGYTEAFF	TGTGCCAGCAGTTTGGGACAGGGATCTGGGTATACTGAAGCTTTCTTT
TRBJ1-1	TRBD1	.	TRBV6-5	CASRDSHTEAFF	TGTGCCAGCCGGGACAGTCACACTGAAGCTTTCTTT
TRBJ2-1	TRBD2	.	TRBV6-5	CASSYPPGGSYNEQFF	TGTGCCAGCAGTTACCCCCCGGGGGGATCCTACAATGAGCAGTTCTTC
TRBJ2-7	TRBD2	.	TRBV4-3	CASSQGLAGVTYEQYF	TGCGCCAGCAGCCAAGGACTAGCGGGTGTCACCTACGAGCAGTACTTC
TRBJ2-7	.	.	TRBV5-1	CASSVKRDTLYEQYF	TGCGCCAGCAGCGTAAAACGGGACACCCTCTACGAGCAGTACTTC
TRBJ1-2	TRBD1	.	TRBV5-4	CASSGRDRDYGYTF	TGTGCCAGCAGCGGCCGGGACAGGGACTATGGCTACACCTTC